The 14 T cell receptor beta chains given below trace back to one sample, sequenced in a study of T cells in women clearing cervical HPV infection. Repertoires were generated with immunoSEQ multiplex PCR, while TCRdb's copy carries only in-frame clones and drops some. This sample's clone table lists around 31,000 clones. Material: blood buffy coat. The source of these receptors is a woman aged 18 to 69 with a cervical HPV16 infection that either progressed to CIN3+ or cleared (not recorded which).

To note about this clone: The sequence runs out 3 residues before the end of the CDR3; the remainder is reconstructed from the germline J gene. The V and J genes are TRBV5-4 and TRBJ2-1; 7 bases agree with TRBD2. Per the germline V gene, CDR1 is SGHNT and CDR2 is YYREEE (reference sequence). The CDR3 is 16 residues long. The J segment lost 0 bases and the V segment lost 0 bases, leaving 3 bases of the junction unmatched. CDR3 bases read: TGTGCCAGCAGCTTGGGAGGCGGGGGCTCCTACAATGAG. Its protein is CASSLGGGGSYNE. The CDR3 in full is CASSLGGGGSYNEQFF.

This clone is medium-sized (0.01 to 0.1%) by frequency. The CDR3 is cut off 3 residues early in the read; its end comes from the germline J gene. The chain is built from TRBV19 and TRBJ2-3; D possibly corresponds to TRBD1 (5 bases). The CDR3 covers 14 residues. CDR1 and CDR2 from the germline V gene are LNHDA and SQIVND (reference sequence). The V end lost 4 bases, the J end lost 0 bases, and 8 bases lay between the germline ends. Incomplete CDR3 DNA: TGTGCCAGTAGTAACCGACAGAGCACAGATACG. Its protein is CASSNRQSTDT. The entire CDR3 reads CASSNRQSTDTQYF.

The CDR3 here is CAIKDSLGSNQPQHF. Partial CDR3 DNA: TGTGCCATCAAAGACAGTCTCGGAAGCAATCAGCCC. V and J are TRBV10-3 and TRBJ1-5, with D possibly matching TRBD1 (5 bases). The read finishes 3 residues shy of the CDR3 end, and the germline J gene is used to complete it. Germline loops: CDR1 ENHRY, CDR2 SYGVKD. Deletions cut 7 bases from V and 1 base from J, with 14 bases between. The CDR3 runs 15 residues.

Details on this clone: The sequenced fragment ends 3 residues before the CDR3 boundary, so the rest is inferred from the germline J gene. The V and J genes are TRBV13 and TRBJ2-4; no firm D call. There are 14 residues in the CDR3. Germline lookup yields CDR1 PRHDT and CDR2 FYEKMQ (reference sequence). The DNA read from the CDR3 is TGTGCCAGCAGCTTTAGGCCAGCCAACTATGGT. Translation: CASSFRPANYG. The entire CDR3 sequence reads CASSFRPANYGQYF.

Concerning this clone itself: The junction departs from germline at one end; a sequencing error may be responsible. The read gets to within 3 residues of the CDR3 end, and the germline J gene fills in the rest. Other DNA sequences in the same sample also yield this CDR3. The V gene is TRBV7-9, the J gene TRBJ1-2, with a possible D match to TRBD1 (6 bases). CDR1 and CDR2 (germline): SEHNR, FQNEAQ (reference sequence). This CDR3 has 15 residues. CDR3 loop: CASSPFQGKLDGYTF. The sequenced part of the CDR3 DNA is TGTGCCAGCAGCCCATTCCAGGGGAAATTGGATGGT.

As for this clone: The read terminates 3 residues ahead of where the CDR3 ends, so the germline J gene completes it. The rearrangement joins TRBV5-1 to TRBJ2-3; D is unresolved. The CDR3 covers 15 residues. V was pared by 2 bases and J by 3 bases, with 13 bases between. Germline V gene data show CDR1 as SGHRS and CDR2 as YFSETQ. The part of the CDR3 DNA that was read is TGCGCCAGCAGCTTAGGTGGGCAGTTTACAGATACG. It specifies CASSLGGQFTDT. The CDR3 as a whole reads CASSLGGQFTDTQYF.

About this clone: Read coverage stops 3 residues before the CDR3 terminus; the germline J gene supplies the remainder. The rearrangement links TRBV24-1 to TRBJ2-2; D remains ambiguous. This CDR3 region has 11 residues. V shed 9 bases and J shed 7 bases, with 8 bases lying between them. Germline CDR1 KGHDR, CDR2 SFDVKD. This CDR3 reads CATLLFGELFF. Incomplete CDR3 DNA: TGTGCCACCCTTCTGTTCGGGGAG.

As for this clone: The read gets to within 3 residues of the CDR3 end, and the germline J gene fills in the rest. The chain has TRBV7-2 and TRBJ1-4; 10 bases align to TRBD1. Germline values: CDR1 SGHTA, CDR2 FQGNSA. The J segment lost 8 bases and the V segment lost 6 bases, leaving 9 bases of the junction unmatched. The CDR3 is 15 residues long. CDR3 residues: CASRPSGTGEEKLFF. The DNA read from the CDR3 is TGTGCCAGCAGACCCTCCGGGACAGGGGAGGAAAAA.

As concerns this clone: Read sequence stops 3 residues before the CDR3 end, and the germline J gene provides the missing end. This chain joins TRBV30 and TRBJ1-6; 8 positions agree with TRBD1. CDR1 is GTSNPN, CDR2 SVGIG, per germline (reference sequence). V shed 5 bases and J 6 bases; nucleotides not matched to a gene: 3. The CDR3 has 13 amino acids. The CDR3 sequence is CAWGTGGNSPLHF. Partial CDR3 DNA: TGTGCCTGGGGAACAGGGGGTAATTCACCC.

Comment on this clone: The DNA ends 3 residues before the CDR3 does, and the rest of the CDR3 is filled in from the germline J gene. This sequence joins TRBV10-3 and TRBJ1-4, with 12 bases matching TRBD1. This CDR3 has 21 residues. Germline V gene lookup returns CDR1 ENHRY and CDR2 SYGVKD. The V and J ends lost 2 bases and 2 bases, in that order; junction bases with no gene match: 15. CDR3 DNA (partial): TGTGCCATCAGTGAGGGTTCCAGGGACAGGGGGCGGATTCCGACTAATGAAAAA. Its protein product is CAISEGSRDRGRIPTNEK. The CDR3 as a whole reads CAISEGSRDRGRIPTNEKLFF.

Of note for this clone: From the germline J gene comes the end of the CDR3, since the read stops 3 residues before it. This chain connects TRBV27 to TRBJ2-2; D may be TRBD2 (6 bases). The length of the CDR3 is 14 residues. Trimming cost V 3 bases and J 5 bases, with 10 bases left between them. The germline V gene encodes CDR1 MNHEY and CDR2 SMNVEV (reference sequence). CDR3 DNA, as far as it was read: TGTGCCAGCAGTTTCTTAAGCGGGACCGGGGAG. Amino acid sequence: CASSFLSGTGE. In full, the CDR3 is CASSFLSGTGELFF.

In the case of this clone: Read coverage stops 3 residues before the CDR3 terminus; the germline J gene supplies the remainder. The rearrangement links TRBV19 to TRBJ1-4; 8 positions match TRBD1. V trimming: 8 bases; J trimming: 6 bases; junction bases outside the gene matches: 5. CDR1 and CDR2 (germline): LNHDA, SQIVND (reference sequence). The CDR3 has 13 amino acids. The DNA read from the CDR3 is TGTGCCAGTGCGGACAGGGCTCATGAAAAA. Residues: CASADRAHEK. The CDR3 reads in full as CASADRAHEKLFF.

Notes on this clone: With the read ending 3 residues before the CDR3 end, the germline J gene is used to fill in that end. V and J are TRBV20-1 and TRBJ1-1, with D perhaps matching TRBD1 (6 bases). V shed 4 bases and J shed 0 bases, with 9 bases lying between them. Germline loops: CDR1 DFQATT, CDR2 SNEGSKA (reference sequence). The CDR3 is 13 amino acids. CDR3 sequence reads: CSATTGMNTEAFF. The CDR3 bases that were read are TGCAGTGCTACCACAGGGATGAACACTGAA.

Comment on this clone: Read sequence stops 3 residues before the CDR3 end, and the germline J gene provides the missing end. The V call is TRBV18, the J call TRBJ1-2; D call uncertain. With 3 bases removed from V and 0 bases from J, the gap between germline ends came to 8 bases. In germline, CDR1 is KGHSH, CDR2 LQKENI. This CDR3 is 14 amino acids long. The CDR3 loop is CASSPQESNYGYTF. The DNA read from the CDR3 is TGTGCCAGCTCACCTCAGGAATCTAACTATGGC. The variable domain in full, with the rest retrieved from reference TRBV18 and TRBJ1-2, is NAGVMQNPRHLVRRRGQEARLRCSPMKGHSHVYWYRQLPEEGLKFMVYLQKENIIDESGMPKERFSAEFPKEGPSILRIQQVVRGDSAAYFCASSPQESNYGYTFGSGTRLTVV.